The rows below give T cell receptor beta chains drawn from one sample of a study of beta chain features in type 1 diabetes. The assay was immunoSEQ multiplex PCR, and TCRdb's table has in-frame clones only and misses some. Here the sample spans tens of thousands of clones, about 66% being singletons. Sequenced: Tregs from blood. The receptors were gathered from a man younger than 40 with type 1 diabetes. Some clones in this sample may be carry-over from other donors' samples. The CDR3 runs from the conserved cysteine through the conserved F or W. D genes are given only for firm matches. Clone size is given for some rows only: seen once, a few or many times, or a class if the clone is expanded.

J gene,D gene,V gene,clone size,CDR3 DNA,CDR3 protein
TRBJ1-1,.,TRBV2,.,TGTGCCAGCACCCTGGGGGCAATGAACACTGAAGCTTTCTTT,CASTLGAMNTEAFF
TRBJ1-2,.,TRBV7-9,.,TGTGCCAGCAGCTTAGAGCTATACTATGGCTACACCTTC,CASSLELYYGYTF
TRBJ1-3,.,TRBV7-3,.,TGTGCCAGCAGCTGGGACAATGGAAACACCATATATTTT,CASSWDNGNTIYF
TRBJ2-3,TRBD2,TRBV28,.,TGTGCCAGCAACAGCGGGGCGGGCACAGATACGCAGTATTTT,CASNSGAGTDTQYF
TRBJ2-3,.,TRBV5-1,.,TGCGCCAGCAGCCCTAGCGACTCCACAGATACGCAGTATTTT,CASSPSDSTDTQYF
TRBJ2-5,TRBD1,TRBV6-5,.,TGTGCCAGCAGTTACGACAGGGAAGAGACCCAGTACTTC,CASSYDREETQYF
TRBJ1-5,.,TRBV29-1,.,TGCAGCGTTGGGACAGCGATGAAGGACCCCCAGCATTTT,CSVGTAMKDPQHF
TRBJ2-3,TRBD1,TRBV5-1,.,TGCGCCAGCAGCCTTCAACCTGCAGGGGGCGGCACAGATACGCAGTATTTT,CASSLQPAGGGTDTQYF
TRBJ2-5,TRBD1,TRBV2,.,TGTGCCAGCAGTGAACGGGGACAGGAGGAGACCCAGTACTTC,CASSERGQEETQYF
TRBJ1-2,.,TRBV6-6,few,TGTGCCAGCAGTCGCGCTAAGGGGGGGCTCGGCTATGGCTACACCTTC,CASSRAKGGLGYGYTF
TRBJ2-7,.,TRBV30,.,TGTGCCTGGAGTGTAGACAGGCGCAACGAGCAGTACTTC,CAWSVDRRNEQYF
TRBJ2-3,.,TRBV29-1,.,TGCAGCGTTGAAAATCAGGGCGTTCGCACAGATACGCAGTATTTT,CSVENQGVRTDTQYF
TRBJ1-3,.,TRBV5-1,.,TGCGCCAGCAGCTTGGAACGCGGGGGCTCCGGAAACACCATATATTTT,CASSLERGGSGNTIYF
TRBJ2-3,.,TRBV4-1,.,TGCGCCAGCAGCCAACGACAGCTCCCAAGCACAGATACGCAGTATTTT,CASSQRQLPSTDTQYF
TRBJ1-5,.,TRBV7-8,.,TGTGCCAGCAGCGCGCGGGGAGGGGCGTATTATCAGCCCCAGCATTTT,CASSARGGAYYQPQHF
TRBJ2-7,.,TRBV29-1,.,TGCAGCGTTGAAGCGACAGACTACGAGCAGTACTTC,CSVEATDYEQYF
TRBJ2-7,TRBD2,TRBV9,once,TGTGCCAGCAGCCAAGAGCGGGGGCCGACCTACGAGCAGTACTTC,CASSQERGPTYEQYF
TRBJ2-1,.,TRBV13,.,TGTGCCAGCAGCTCTTTTAATGAGCAGTTCTTC,CASSSFNEQFF
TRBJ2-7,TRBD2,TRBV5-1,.,TGCGCCAGCAGCTTAGGGGAGGGTTTCGAGCAGTACTTC,CASSLGEGFEQYF
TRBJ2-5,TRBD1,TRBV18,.,TGTGCCAGCTCAACTGGGACAGGGAGGCAAGAGACCCAGTACTTC,CASSTGTGRQETQYF
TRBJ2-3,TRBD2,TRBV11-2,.,TGTGCCAGCAGCCCCCGGACTAGCGGGGGGGTAAATACGCAGTATTTT,CASSPRTSGGVNTQYF
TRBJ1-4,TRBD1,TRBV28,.,TGTGCCAGCAGTTTGGGGGGCGGGACAGGCCACGAAAAACTGTTTTTT,CASSLGGGTGHEKLFF
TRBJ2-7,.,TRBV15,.,TGTGCCACGGCGGGTGGGGCCTACGAGCAGTACTTC,CATAGGAYEQYF
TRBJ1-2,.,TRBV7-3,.,TGTGCCAGCAGCTTAGGGGGGGAAGGCGGCTACACCTTC,CASSLGGEGGYTF